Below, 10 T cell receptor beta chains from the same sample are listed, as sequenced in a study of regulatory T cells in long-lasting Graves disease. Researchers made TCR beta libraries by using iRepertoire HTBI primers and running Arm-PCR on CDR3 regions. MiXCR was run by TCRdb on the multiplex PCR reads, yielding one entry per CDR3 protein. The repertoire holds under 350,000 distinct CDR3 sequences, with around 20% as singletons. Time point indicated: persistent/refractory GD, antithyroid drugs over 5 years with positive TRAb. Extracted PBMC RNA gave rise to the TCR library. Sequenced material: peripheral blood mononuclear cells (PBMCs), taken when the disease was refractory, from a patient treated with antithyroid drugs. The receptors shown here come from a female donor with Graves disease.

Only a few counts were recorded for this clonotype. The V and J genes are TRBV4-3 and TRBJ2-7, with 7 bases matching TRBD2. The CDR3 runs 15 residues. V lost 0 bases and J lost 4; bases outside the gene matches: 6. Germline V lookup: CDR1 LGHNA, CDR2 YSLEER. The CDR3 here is CASSQETSESYEQYF. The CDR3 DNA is TGCGCCAGCAGCCAAGAAACTAGCGAGAGTTACGAGCAGTACTTC.

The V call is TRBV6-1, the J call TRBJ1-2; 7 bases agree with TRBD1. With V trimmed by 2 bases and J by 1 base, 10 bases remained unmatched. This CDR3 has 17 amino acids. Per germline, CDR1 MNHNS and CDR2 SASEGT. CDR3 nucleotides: TGTGCCAGCAGTGAAACCCTGGGGACAGTGGATAACTATGGCTACACCTTC. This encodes CASSETLGTVDNYGYTF.

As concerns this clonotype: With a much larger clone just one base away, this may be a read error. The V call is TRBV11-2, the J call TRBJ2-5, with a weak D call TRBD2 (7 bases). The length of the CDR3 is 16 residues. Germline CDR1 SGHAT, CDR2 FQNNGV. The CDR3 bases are TGTGCCAGCAGCTTACGGGGGGCCGGCAACCAAGAGACCCAGTGCTTC. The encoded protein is CASSLRGAGNQETQCF. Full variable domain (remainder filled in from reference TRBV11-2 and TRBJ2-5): EAGVAQSPRYKIIEKRQSVAFWCNPISGHATLYWYQQILGQGPKLLIQFQNNGVVDDSQLPKDRFSAERLKGVDSTLKIQPAKLEDSAVYLCASSLRGAGNQETQCFGPGTRLLVL.

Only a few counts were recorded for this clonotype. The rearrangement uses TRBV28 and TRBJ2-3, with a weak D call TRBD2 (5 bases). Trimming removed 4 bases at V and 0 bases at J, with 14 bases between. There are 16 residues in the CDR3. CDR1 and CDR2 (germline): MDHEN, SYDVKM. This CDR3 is CASSSRRGDSTDTQYF. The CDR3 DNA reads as TGTGCCAGCAGTTCAAGACGGGGAGATAGCACAGATACGCAGTATTTT.

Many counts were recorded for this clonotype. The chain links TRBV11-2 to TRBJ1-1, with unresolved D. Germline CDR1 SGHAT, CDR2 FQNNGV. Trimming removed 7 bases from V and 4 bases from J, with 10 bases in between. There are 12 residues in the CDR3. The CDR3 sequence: CASKYGSTEAFF. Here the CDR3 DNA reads TGTGCCAGCAAGTATGGATCCACTGAAGCTTTCTTT.

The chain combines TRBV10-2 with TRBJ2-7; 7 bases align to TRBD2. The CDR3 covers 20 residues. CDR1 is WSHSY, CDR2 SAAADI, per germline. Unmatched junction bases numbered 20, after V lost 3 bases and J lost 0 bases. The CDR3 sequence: CASSDRTGGGWLSSSYEQYF. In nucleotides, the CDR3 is TGCGCCAGCAGTGACCGGACTGGCGGGGGATGGCTCTCGAGCTCCTACGAGCAGTACTTC.

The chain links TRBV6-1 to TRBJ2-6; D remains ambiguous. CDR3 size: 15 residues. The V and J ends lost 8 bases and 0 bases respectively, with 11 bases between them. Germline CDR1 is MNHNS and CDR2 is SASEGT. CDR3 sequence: CASGHPISGANVLTF. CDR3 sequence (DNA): TGTGCCAGCGGGCACCCTATCTCTGGGGCCAACGTCCTGACTTTC.

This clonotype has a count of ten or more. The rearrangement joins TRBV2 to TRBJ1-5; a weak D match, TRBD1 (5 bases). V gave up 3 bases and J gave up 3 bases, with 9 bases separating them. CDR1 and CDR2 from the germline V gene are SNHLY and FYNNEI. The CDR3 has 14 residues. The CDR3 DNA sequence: TGTGCCAGCAGTGAGCGGGGGAACAATCAGCCCCAGCATTTT. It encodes CASSERGNNQPQHF.

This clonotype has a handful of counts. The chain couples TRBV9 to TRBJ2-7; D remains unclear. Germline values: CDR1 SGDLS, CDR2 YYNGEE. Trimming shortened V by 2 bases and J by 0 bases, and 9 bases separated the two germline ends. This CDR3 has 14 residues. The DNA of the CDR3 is TGTGCCAGCAGCGTTGGTCCAGACTCCTACGAGCAGTACTTC. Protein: CASSVGPDSYEQYF.

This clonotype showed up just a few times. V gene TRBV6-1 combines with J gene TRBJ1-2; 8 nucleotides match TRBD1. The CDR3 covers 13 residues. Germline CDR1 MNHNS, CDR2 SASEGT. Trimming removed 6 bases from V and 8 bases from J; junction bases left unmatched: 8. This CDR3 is CASSRDRGRGYTF. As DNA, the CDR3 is TGTGCCAGCAGCCGCGACAGGGGCAGGGGCTACACCTTC.